This TCR beta chain was identified in a study of monozygotic twins with inflammatory bowel disease (dated by TCRdb to between 2018 and 2021). Some background on the complete study: A total of some 28 monozygotic twin pairs were included in the full study, comprising nine German pairs (four IBD-concordant, five IBD-discordant) and 19 IBD-discordant Danish pairs. Within discordant pairs, disease-associated traits were sought mainly by comparing IBD patients with their genetically identical healthy co-twins. Each individual had, on average, about 151 000 unique TCRalpha sequences and 181 000 unique TCRbeta sequences available for analysis. The investigation overall reported the following: IBD patients had lower TCRbeta repertoire diversity, measured by the inverse Simpson index, than their healthy co-twins. Repertoire similarity did not differ between concordant and discordant twins, possibly due to limited statistical power. Distinction between different T cell subtypes could not be achieved in the analysis. IBD patients shared fewer clonotypes with other individuals than healthy twins did, most markedly in patients showing signs of disease activity. The results gave no support for a single strong signal or clonotype linked to IBD. Because patients were on differing immunosuppressive treatments, the repertoires may have picked up extra background noise and inter-individual variability.

Concerning this clonotype: The antigen it binds to is not known.

A roughly 2.4 ml peripheral blood sample was drawn into PAXgene tubes per donor and stored at -80°C. Without T cell sorting, total RNA was isolated from whole blood using the PAXgene blood miRNA kit on an automated QIAcube. Peripheral blood from monozygotic twin pairs, either concordant or discordant for inflammatory bowel disease, underwent deep TCRalpha and TCRbeta repertoire profiling that used unique molecular barcoding. For every twin pair, smoking habits were documented, and each individual was categorised as a current, former or never smoker. The method behind the library was 5' RACE. For each TCR library, around 3,500 ng of total RNA was used. For each sample, cDNA synthesis with SMARTScribe reverse transcriptase was split into eight separate reactions. During cDNA synthesis, unique molecular identifiers containing a 6-nucleotide sample barcode were introduced by template switching. TCRalpha and TCRbeta cDNA was amplified in two nested PCRs of about 17 and 10 cycles, and bead purification was carried out after each PCR. Before amplification, the cDNA was both treated with uracil DNA-glycosylase and purified with the QIAquick PCR purification kit. In the second PCR, Illumina TruSeq-compatible adapters and sample-specific barcodes were added. TapeStation and Qubit were used to check library quality and concentration, and about 5 ng of each library was pooled. Sequencing of the pooled libraries was done on an Illumina HiSeq2500 single-index Rapid Run using custom sequencing primers and 2 x 100 bp reads. Under the source paper's analysis protocol: UMI-based consensus assembly with MiGEC version 1.2.6 was used to correct PCR and sequencing errors. MiXCR version 2.1.1 handled V(D)J alignment, clonotype assembly and CDR3 extraction. Normalisation of gene usage, clonotype sharing and MAIT/NKT TCR abundance was achieved by analysing the top 1000, 10 000 and 20 000 clonotypes per sample. After downsampling to 27 000 UMIs, diversity was calculated as the inverse Simpson index using the vegan R package. Paired Mann-Whitney U tests on discordant twin pairs were used, with Benjamini-Hochberg multiple-testing correction. Each CDR3 protein sequence appears as one entry after TCRdb reprocessed the reads, and no DNA is included. What appears here as the V and J calls and clone size reflects TCRdb's work, not the paper's. The sample's table covers about 380,000 distinct CDR3 sequences. Of the sample, around 2.6% is held by the ten largest clones.

This TCR derives from a human donor with ulcerative colitis or Crohn's disease, or a healthy co-twin of an affected twin (not recorded which). The sequencing sample was made of blood.

CDR3 reads: CASSQDRGRLQETQYF. The sequence joins TRBV2 to TRBJ2-5; the TRBD1 assignment by TCRdb is unverifiable without DNA. CDR1 SNHLY and CDR2 FYNNEI were looked up in the germline V gene. From the cysteine up to the phenylalanine, the CDR3 has a length of 16 residues. Nucleotide data are not available.